This TCR beta chain originates from a study of cytomegalovirus exposure and HLA in healthy donors. Turning to the study itself: Early released data had around 89 million unique TCRs, all coming from HLA-typed donors. Notes on the study in general: In a later analysis, a missense DCLRE1C variant was linked to TCR beta V- and J-gene trimming. Using a false discovery rate of 0.05, a later analysis showed that 16,951 TCR beta sequences were associated with HLA alleles.

Germline-derived CDR1 and CDR2 are KGHSH and LQKENI. V was clipped by 3 bases and J by 2 bases; unmatched bases: 7. This CDR3 contains 15 residues. Primers included in the PCR were 60 Vbeta and 13 Jbeta primers. This table comes from immunoSEQ multiplex PCR, and its TCRdb copy is limited to in-frame clones, with some not included. The sample table sets out about 70,000 clones. Notes on this clone: Its matching antigen is unknown.

This rearrangement joins TRBV18 to TRBJ2-7; 7 bases map to TRBD2. Sequencing used PBMCs. The TCR was taken from a woman aged 25 to 39 in good health and CMV-seronegative. CDR3 DNA sequence: TGTGCCAGCTCACCGGGGGGAGGGTTCCCCTACGAGCAGTACTTC. Protein: CASSPGGGFPYEQYF.